What follows describes a single T cell receptor (beta chain). This clonotype was recorded a few times. Its antigen specificity is not known. Within one base of it there is no much larger clone, and no base qualities were kept. Instrument on record: Illumina NovaSeq 6000. TCR cDNA was synthesized by 5'RACE template switching, which introduced a universal primer site and unique molecular identifiers. Priming for cDNA synthesis came from both the TCR alpha and TCR beta constant segments. Library amplification involved two PCR steps, and the second step added sample barcodes and sequencing adapters. Sequencing of libraries was done on Illumina HiSeq 2500 (2x100 bp) or NovaSeq (2x150 bp). Concerning the study's data processing: MIGEC handled demultiplexing of reads and collapsing into UMI consensus sequences, while MiXCR performed V(D)J alignment. Using edgeR on replicate PBMC samples, clonotypes were called vaccine-responding if FDR was below 0.01 and the log2 fold change was above 5 up to day 15. Each bulk clonotype received a CD4 or CD8 identity based on whether the sequenced CD4 or CD8 repertoire contained that clonotype at higher abundance. The public reads were reanalyzed by TCRdb: fastp trimming at Q25, MiXCR alignment, in-frame beta chains only. Identical CDR3 proteins give one entry, which carries the most common genes and DNA. These V and J calls derive from TCRdb rather than the authors' analysis. Here the sample has some 340,000 distinct CDR3 sequences; about 10% occur a single time. Of the sample, approximately 3.3% is held by the ten largest clones.

The data originate from a study of T cells after yellow fever vaccination (dated by TCRdb to between 2018 and 2021). In the study overall: The SMART-Seq v4 Ultra Low Input RNA kit was used to prepare libraries from fractions with low cell numbers. Bulk TCR alpha and beta repertoires were sequenced longitudinally to track T-cell clones before and after primary and booster YFV17D yellow fever vaccination. Blood was drawn at multiple timepoints before and after primary and secondary immunization, with bulk PBMC replicates and cell subsets isolated. The cohort comprised two healthy male donors, one aged 18 to 30 and one aged 30 to 40 years. Results and caveats for the whole study, not just this receptor: Because the study included only a couple of donors, the extent to which the findings can be generalized is limited. The secondary T-cell response was weaker than the primary response but faster, peaking on day 5 instead of day 15. Most clones expanded after primary vaccination were re-detected after the booster (just under 97% of CD4 and approximately 89% of CD8), suggesting broad memory maintenance. Computational filtering was required because FACS-sorted repertoires could contain abundant contaminating clonotypes from the bulk population. A small share of clonotypes was detected in both CD4 and CD8 compartments, with the overlap likely arising from convergent recombination.

The label giving this sample's treatment or condition can be read as: live attenuated yellow fever vaccine strain. PBMCs were isolated from peripheral blood using a standard Ficoll-Paque protocol. Dynabeads CD4 and CD8 positive selection kits were used to isolate CD4 and CD8 T-cell fractions. TriZol was used to extract RNA from bulk PBMCs, CD4 and CD8 fractions, and dextramer-positive and dextramer-negative fractions. Sequenced here: CD4+ T cells sorted from PBMCs, sampled 45 days after the yellow fever booster vaccination. The source is a man aged 18 to 30 who received the YFV17D yellow fever vaccine.

The DNA sequence reads TGTGCCACCAGCCTAGGGCTACGCACAGATACGCAGTATTTT. It translates to CATSLGLRTDTQYF. The rearrangement joined TRBV24-1 to TRBJ2-3, with the D gene not confidently named. Sequences KGHDR (CDR1) and SFDVKD (CDR2) are obtained from the germline V gene. The CDR3 holds 14 amino acids from the cysteine to the phenylalanine. The kept DNA is CDR3 alone, 42 bases in frame from the first base. Trimming removed 7 bases from V and 1 base from J, leaving 11 bases between the germline ends.